This T cell receptor beta chain was documented in a study of blood T cell repertoires in COVID-19. TCRdb keeps only in-frame clones here, not all; method: immunoSEQ multiplex PCR. This sample has a few hundred thousand clones, with about 87% found just once. The V end was cut by 6 bases, the J end by 1 base, with 8 bases between. Germline values: CDR1 SGDLS, CDR2 YYNGEE. The CDR3 totals 13 residues. This clone was found a few times. The TCR originated in a man in his fifties or sixties who had recovered from COVID-19. The gene calls are TRBV9 and TRBJ2-1; no firm D call. The sequencing sample was made of peripheral blood. The CDR3 sequence: CASNRGSYNEQFF. The DNA of the CDR3 is TGTGCCAGCAACCGAGGATCCTACAATGAGCAGTTCTTC.